The entry that follows covers one TCR beta chain sequence. This entry comes from a study of T cell changes during pregnancy in multiple sclerosis. Germline V gene data show CDR1 as MNHEY and CDR2 as SMNVEV (reference sequence). The CDR3 runs 15 residues. V shed 4 bases, J shed 6 bases, and the junction held 5 bases outside the gene matches. The protocol was immunoSEQ multiplex PCR, while the TCRdb copy is restricted to in-frame clones and leaves out a portion. The sample lists tens of thousands of clones; around 90% were seen once. The receptor comes from a female donor in good health, enrolled as a control in a pregnancy study. Sequenced here: CD4+ T cells from peripheral blood mononuclear cells, sampled in the first trimester of pregnancy. V gene TRBV27 combines with J gene TRBJ1-6; 8 bases fit TRBD1. The CDR3 sequence: CASSWTGNINSPLHF. The CDR3 DNA sequence: TGTGCCAGCAGTTGGACAGGGAACATTAATTCACCCCTCCACTTT.